These T cell receptor beta chains were read from a single sample in a study of blood T cell repertoires in COVID-19. Libraries were prepared by immunoSEQ multiplex PCR; TCRdb keeps only in-frame clonotypes and omits some of them. The sample lists roughly 100,000 clones; about 90% were seen once. The source material was peripheral blood. The receptor set was obtained from a middle-aged man with active COVID-19. Both conserved end residues are part of each CDR3. D genes are given only for firm matches. The size entry is marked missing in some rows and otherwise reads once, few, many or a size class.

D gene: TRBD1
clone size: .
V gene: TRBV3-1/TRBV3-2
J gene: TRBJ1-2
CDR3 protein: CASSREGTGSVGYTF
CDR3 DNA: TGTGCCAGCAGCCGGGAGGGGACAGGGTCCGTAGGCTACACCTTC

D gene: .
clone size: few
V gene: TRBV7-9
J gene: TRBJ1-6
CDR3 protein: CASSLQGTPLHF
CDR3 DNA: TGTGCCAGCAGCTTACAGGGGACACCCCTCCACTTT

D gene: .
clone size: few
V gene: TRBV28
J gene: TRBJ2-1
CDR3 protein: CASGDRVEQFF
CDR3 DNA: TGTGCCAGCGGCGACCGGGTCGAGCAGTTCTTC

D gene: TRBD1
clone size: .
V gene: TRBV6-2/TRBV6-3
J gene: TRBJ2-5
CDR3 protein: CASSDLPGTEETQYF
CDR3 DNA: TGTGCCAGCAGTGATCTCCCCGGGACAGAAGAGACCCAGTACTTC

D gene: TRBD1
clone size: once
V gene: TRBV6-2/TRBV6-3
J gene: TRBJ1-1
CDR3 protein: CASSYPMGQGRNTEAFF
CDR3 DNA: TGTGCCAGCAGTTACCCCATGGGACAGGGGAGGAACACTGAAGCTTTCTTT

D gene: .
clone size: .
V gene: TRBV3-1/TRBV3-2
J gene: TRBJ2-5
CDR3 protein: CASSQGGQGTQYF
CDR3 DNA: TGTGCCAGCAGCCAGGGGGGGCAGGGGACCCAGTACTTC

D gene: TRBD1
clone size: .
V gene: TRBV5-1
J gene: TRBJ1-1
CDR3 protein: CASRGGGGGNTEAFF
CDR3 DNA: TGCGCCAGCCGTGGAGGGGGCGGTGGGAACACTGAAGCTTTCTTT

D gene: .
clone size: .
V gene: TRBV12-5
J gene: TRBJ1-4
CDR3 protein: CASAKEREKLFF
CDR3 DNA: TGTGCTAGCGCGAAGGAGAGGGAAAAACTGTTTTTT

D gene: TRBD2
clone size: .
V gene: TRBV7-2
J gene: TRBJ2-7
CDR3 protein: CASSLEAGGLYEQYF
CDR3 DNA: TGTGCCAGCAGCTTAGAGGCGGGGGGGCTTTACGAGCAGTACTTC

D gene: TRBD2
clone size: .
V gene: TRBV7-3
J gene: TRBJ2-3
CDR3 protein: CASSLAGVNTDTQYF
CDR3 DNA: TGTGCCAGCAGCCTCGCGGGGGTTAACACAGATACGCAGTATTTT

D gene: TRBD1
clone size: .
V gene: TRBV15
J gene: TRBJ2-3
CDR3 protein: CATSREGTGGADPTDTQYF
CDR3 DNA: TGTGCCACCAGCAGGGAGGGGACAGGGGGCGCTGATCCAACAGATACGCAGTATTTT

D gene: TRBD2
clone size: once
V gene: TRBV11-3
J gene: TRBJ2-3
CDR3 protein: CASSLGTSGGFSDTQYF
CDR3 DNA: TGTGCCAGCAGCTTAGGGACTAGCGGGGGGTTTTCAGATACGCAGTATTTT

D gene: .
clone size: .
V gene: TRBV3-1/TRBV3-2
J gene: TRBJ2-7
CDR3 protein: CASSQGSSYEQYF
CDR3 DNA: TGTGCCAGCAGCCAAGGGAGTTCCTACGAGCAGTACTTC

D gene: TRBD2
clone size: .
V gene: TRBV5-1
J gene: TRBJ2-7
CDR3 protein: CASSLDGTSRYEQYF
CDR3 DNA: TGCGCCAGCAGCTTGGATGGGACTAGTCGCTACGAGCAGTACTTC

D gene: TRBD1
clone size: .
V gene: TRBV18
J gene: TRBJ1-1
CDR3 protein: CASSDRVGSTEAFF
CDR3 DNA: TGTGCCAGCTCGGACAGGGTGGGGAGCACTGAAGCTTTCTTT

D gene: TRBD1
clone size: .
V gene: TRBV2
J gene: TRBJ2-5
CDR3 protein: CAILTGKVGETQYF
CDR3 DNA: TGTGCCATCCTGACAGGGAAGGTTGGAGAGACCCAGTACTTC

D gene: .
clone size: .
V gene: TRBV11-2
J gene: TRBJ2-5
CDR3 protein: CASSFSTEETQYF
CDR3 DNA: TGTGCCAGCAGCTTCTCAACAGAAGAGACCCAGTACTTC

D gene: TRBD2
clone size: once
V gene: TRBV7-3
J gene: TRBJ2-3
CDR3 protein: CASSRLAGALQAQYF
CDR3 DNA: TGTGCCAGCAGCCGACTAGCGGGGGCCCTACAAGCGCAGTATTTT

D gene: TRBD1
clone size: .
V gene: TRBV30
J gene: TRBJ2-7
CDR3 protein: CAWSVQGFEQYF
CDR3 DNA: TGTGCCTGGAGTGTACAGGGGTTCGAGCAGTACTTC

D gene: .
clone size: .
V gene: TRBV3-1/TRBV3-2
J gene: TRBJ2-5
CDR3 protein: CASSQAGSGETQYF
CDR3 DNA: TGTGCCAGCAGCCAAGCGGGTTCGGGGGAGACCCAGTACTTC

D gene: TRBD1
clone size: once
V gene: TRBV5-4
J gene: TRBJ1-1
CDR3 protein: CASSTPGQGAEAFF
CDR3 DNA: TGTGCCAGCAGCACCCCGGGACAGGGGGCTGAAGCTTTCTTT

D gene: TRBD2
clone size: .
V gene: TRBV7-9
J gene: TRBJ2-2
CDR3 protein: CASSSDPGGTGELFF
CDR3 DNA: TGTGCCAGCAGCTCGGACCCGGGGGGTACCGGCGAGCTGTTTTTT

D gene: .
clone size: .
V gene: TRBV14
J gene: TRBJ1-2
CDR3 protein: CASSQEGAISGYTF
CDR3 DNA: TGTGCCAGCAGCCAAGAAGGGGCGATTTCGGGCTACACCTTC

D gene: .
clone size: .
V gene: TRBV2
J gene: TRBJ2-3
CDR3 protein: CASSLFADTQYF
CDR3 DNA: TGTGCCAGCAGCCTTTTTGCAGATACGCAGTATTTT

D gene: TRBD1
clone size: .
V gene: TRBV9
J gene: TRBJ2-7
CDR3 protein: CASSIGTALHEQYF
CDR3 DNA: TGTGCCAGCAGCATCGGGACAGCCCTCCACGAGCAGTACTTC

D gene: .
clone size: .
V gene: TRBV30
J gene: TRBJ1-6
CDR3 protein: CAWSVTGRPGDSPLHF
CDR3 DNA: TGTGCCTGGAGTGTAACCGGGAGGCCGGGTGATTCACCCCTCCACTTT

D gene: .
clone size: few
V gene: TRBV30
J gene: TRBJ1-4
CDR3 protein: CAWTGNEKLFF
CDR3 DNA: TGTGCCTGGACAGGGAACGAAAAACTGTTTTTT

D gene: .
clone size: .
V gene: TRBV4-1
J gene: TRBJ1-1
CDR3 protein: CASSQDSSRRASEAFF
CDR3 DNA: TGCGCCAGCAGCCAAGATAGTAGTAGGAGGGCCTCTGAAGCTTTCTTT

D gene: .
clone size: .
V gene: TRBV2
J gene: TRBJ2-3
CDR3 protein: CASSEAPGDTQYF
CDR3 DNA: TGTGCCAGCAGTGAAGCGCCGGGTGATACGCAGTATTTT

D gene: TRBD2
clone size: .
V gene: TRBV18
J gene: TRBJ2-5
CDR3 protein: CASSPTSGIQETQYF
CDR3 DNA: TGTGCCAGCTCACCAACTAGCGGTATCCAAGAGACCCAGTACTTC

D gene: TRBD1
clone size: once
V gene: TRBV6-6
J gene: TRBJ1-3
CDR3 protein: CASLYGTVSGNTIYF
CDR3 DNA: TGTGCCAGCCTATACGGGACAGTCTCTGGAAACACCATATATTTT

D gene: TRBD1
clone size: .
V gene: TRBV3-1/TRBV3-2
J gene: TRBJ1-2
CDR3 protein: CASSALTGNRGYGYTF
CDR3 DNA: TGTGCCAGCAGCGCCCTGACAGGGAACCGCGGCTATGGCTACACCTTC

D gene: TRBD1
clone size: .
V gene: TRBV2
J gene: TRBJ2-2
CDR3 protein: CASSRGTANTGELFF
CDR3 DNA: TGTGCCAGCAGTCGAGGGACAGCGAACACCGGGGAGCTGTTTTTT

D gene: .
clone size: .
V gene: TRBV5-1
J gene: TRBJ1-1
CDR3 protein: CASGLWEQGTEAFF
CDR3 DNA: TGCGCCAGCGGTTTGTGGGAACAGGGTACTGAAGCTTTCTTT

D gene: .
clone size: .
V gene: TRBV6-5
J gene: TRBJ2-7
CDR3 protein: CASRNSYEQYF
CDR3 DNA: TGTGCCAGCAGAAACAGCTACGAGCAGTACTTC

D gene: .
clone size: .
V gene: TRBV6-1
J gene: TRBJ1-2
CDR3 protein: CASSDRNYGYTF
CDR3 DNA: TGTGCCAGCAGTGACAGGAACTATGGCTACACCTTC

D gene: TRBD2
clone size: .
V gene: TRBV10-3
J gene: TRBJ2-2
CDR3 protein: CAISESQRGATGELFF
CDR3 DNA: TGTGCCATCAGTGAGTCCCAGCGGGGGGCCACCGGGGAGCTGTTTTTT

D gene: .
clone size: .
V gene: TRBV15
J gene: TRBJ1-2
CDR3 protein: CATSRGGTVKNYGYTF
CDR3 DNA: TGTGCCACCAGCAGGGGAGGGACGGTCAAAAACTATGGCTACACCTTC